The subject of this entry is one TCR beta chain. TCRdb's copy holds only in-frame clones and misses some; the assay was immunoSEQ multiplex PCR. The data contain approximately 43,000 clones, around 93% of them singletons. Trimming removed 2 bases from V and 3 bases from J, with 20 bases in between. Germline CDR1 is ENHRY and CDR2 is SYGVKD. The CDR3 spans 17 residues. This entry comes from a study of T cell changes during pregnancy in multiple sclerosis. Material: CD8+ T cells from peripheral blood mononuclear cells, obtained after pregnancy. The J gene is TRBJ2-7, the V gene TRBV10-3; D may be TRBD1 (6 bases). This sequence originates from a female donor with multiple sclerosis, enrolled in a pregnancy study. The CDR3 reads CAISERVGAQGLYEQYF. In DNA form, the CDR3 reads TGTGCCATCAGTGAGCGGGTGGGGGCCCAAGGACTCTACGAGCAGTACTTC.